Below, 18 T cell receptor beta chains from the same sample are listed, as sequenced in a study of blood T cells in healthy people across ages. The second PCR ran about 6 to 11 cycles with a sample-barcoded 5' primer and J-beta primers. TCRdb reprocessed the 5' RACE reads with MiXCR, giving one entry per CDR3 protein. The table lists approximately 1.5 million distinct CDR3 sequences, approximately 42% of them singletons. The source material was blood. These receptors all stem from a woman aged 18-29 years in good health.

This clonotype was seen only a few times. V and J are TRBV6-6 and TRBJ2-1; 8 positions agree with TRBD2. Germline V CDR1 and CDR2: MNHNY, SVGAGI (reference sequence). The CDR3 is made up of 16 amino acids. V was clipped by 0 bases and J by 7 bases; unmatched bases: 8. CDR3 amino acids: CASSYSTLGLANEQFF. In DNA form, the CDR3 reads TGTGCCAGCAGTTACTCGACCCTCGGACTAGCAAATGAGCAGTTCTTC.

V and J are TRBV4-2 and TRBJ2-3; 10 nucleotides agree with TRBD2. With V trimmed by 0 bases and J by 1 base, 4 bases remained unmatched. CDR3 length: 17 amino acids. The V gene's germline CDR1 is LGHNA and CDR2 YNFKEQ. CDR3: CASSQEGTSARTDTQYF. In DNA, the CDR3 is TGTGCCAGCAGCCAAGAGGGGACTAGCGCCCGCACAGATACGCAGTATTTT.

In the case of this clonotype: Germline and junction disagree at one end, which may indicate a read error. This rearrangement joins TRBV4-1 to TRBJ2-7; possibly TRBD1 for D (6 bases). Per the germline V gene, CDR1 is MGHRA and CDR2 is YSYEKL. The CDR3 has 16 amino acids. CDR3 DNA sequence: TGCGCCAGCGGCCACAGACCGACAGGAGACCCCTACGAGCAGTACTTC. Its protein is CASGHRPTGDPYEQYF.

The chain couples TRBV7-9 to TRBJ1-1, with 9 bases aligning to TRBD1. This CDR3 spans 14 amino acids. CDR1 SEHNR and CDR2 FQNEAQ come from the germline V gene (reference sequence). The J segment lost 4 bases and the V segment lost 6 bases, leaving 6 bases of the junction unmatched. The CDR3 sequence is CASRDGTGPTEAFF. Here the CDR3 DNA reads TGTGCCAGCAGGGACGGGACAGGGCCCACTGAAGCTTTCTTT.

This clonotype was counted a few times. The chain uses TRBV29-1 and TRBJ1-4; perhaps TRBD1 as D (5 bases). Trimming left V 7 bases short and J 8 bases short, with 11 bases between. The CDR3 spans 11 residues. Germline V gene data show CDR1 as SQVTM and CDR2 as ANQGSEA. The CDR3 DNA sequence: TGCAGCGCAGCCTCAGGGGAAAAACTGTTTTTT. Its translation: CSAASGEKLFF.

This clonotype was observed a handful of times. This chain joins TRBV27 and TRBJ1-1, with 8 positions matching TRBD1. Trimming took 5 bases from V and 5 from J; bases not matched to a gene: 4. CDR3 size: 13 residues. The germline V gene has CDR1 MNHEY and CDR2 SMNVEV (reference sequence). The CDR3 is CASSQRTGTEAFF. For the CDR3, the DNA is TGTGCCAGCAGTCAGCGGACAGGGACTGAAGCTTTCTTT.

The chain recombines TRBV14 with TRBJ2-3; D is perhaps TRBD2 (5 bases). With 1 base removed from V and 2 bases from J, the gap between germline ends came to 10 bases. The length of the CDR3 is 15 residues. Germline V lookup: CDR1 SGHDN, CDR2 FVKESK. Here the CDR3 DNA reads TGTGCCAGCAGCCAAGTGCTCGGGAACACAGATACGCAGTATTTT. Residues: CASSQVLGNTDTQYF.

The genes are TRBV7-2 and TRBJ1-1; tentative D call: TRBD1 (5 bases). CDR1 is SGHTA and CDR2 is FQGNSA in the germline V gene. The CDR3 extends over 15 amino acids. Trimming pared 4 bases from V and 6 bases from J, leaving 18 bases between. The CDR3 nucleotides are TGTGCCAGCAGCTCCCGGCCAGGGATGATGGCTGAAGCTTTCTTT. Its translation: CASSSRPGMMAEAFF.

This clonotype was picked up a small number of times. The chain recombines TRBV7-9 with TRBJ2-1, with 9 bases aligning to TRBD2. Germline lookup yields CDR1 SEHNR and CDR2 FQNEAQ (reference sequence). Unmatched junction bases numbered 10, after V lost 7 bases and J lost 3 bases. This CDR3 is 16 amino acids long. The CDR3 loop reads CASTSTQREVYNEQFF. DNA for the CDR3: TGTGCCAGCACCTCCACGCAGCGGGAGGTCTACAATGAGCAGTTCTTC. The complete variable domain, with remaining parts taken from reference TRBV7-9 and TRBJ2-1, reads DTGVSQNPRHKITKRGQNVTFRCDPISEHNRLYWYRQTLGQGPEFLTYFQNEAQLEKSRLLSDRFSAERPKGSFSTLEIQRTEQGDSAMYLCASTSTQREVYNEQFFGPGTRLTVL.

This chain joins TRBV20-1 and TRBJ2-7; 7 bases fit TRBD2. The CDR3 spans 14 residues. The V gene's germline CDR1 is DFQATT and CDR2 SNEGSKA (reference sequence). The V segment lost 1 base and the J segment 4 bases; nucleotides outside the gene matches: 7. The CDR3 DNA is TGCAGTGCTAGAGCCGGCGGGAGCATATACGAGCAGTACTTC. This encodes CSARAGGSIYEQYF.

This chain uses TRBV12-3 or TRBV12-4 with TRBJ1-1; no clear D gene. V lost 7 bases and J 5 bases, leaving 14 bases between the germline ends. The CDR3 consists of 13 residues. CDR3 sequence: CASTPRVSTEAFF. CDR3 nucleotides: TGTGCCAGCACCCCGAGGGTTAGTACTGAAGCTTTCTTT.

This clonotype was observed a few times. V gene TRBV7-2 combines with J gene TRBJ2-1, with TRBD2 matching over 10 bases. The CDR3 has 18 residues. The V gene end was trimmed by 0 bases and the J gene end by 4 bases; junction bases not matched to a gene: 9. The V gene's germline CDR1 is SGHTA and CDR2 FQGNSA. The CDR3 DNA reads TGTGCCAGCAGCTTAGCGCTGGCTAGCGGGAGCGTGTACAATGAGCAGTTCTTC. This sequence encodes CASSLALASGSVYNEQFF.

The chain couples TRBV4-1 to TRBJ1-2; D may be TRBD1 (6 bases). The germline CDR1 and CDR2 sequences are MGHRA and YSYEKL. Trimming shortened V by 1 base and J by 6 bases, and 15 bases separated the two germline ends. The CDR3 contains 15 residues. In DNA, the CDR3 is TGCGCCAGCAGCCAAGTATCTCAGGGGATCAATGGCTACACCTTC. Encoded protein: CASSQVSQGINGYTF.

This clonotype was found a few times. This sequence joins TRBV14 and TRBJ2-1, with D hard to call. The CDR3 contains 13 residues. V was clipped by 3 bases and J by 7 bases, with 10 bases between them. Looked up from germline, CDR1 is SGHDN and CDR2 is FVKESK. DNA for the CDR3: TGTGCCAGCAGCCAGAGTCTGAAGAATGAGCAGTTCTTC. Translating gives CASSQSLKNEQFF.

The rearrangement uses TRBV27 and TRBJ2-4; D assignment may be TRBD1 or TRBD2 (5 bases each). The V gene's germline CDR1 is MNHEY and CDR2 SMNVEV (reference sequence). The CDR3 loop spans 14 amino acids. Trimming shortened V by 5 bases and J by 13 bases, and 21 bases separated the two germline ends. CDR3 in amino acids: CASSSPGRSFEQYF. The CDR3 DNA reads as TGTGCCAGCAGTAGTCCGGGACGGTCCTTTGAGCAGTACTTC.

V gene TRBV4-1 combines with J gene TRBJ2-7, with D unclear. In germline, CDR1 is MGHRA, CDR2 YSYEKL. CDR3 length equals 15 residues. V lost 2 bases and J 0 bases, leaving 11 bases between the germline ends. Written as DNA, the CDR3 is TGCGCCAGCAGCCAATTCTCGGGTATCTCCTACGAGCAGTACTTC. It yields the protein CASSQFSGISYEQYF.

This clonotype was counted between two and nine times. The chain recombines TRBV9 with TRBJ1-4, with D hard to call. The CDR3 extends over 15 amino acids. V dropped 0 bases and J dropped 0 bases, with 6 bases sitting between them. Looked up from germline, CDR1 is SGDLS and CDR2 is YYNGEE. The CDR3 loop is CASSVEQPTNEKLFF. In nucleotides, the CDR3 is TGTGCCAGCAGCGTAGAGCAGCCAACTAATGAAAAACTGTTTTTT.

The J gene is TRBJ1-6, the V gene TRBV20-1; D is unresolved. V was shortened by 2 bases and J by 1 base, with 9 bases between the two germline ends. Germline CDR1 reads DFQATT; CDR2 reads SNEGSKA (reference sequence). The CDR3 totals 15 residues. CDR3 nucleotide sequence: TGCAGTGCTAGATTTCGGGGTTCCTATAATTCACCCCTCCACTTT. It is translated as CSARFRGSYNSPLHF.